The 8 T cell receptor beta chains given below trace back to one sample, sequenced in a study of blood T cell repertoires in COVID-19. Here immunoSEQ multiplex PCR was the method, and the copy in TCRdb shows in-frame clones only, minus some. The profile shows under 300,000 clones, 70% to 85% of them singletons. The source material was peripheral blood. All receptors derive from an elderly woman with acute or convalescent COVID-19.

This chain uses TRBV4-1 with TRBJ2-6; D possibly corresponds to TRBD1 (5 bases). V was pared by 1 base and J by 0 bases, with 10 bases between. The CDR3 totals 17 residues. CDR1 is MGHRA, CDR2 YSYEKL, per germline. For the CDR3, the DNA is TGCGCCAGCAGCCAAGGAAGGGGTATCTCTGGGGCCAACGTCCTGACTTTC. Translated, it gives CASSQGRGISGANVLTF.

In nucleotides, the CDR3 is TGTGCCAGCAGCCTTAGCGGGGTTATGAACAATGAGCAGTTCTTC. Residues: CASSLSGVMNNEQFF. V gene TRBV3-1 (or the pseudogene TRBV3-2) combines with J gene TRBJ2-1; 8 bases fit TRBD2. CDR3 size: 15 residues. Per germline, CDR1 LGHDT and CDR2 YNNKEL (reference sequence). V gave up 4 bases and J gave up 5 bases; unmatched junction bases: 7.

This clone came up a few times. This sequence joins TRBV2 and TRBJ2-7; D is undetermined. The CDR3 is 13 amino acids. From germline, CDR1 is SNHLY and CDR2 FYNNEI. Trimming cost V 7 bases and J 3 bases, with 13 bases left between them. The DNA for the CDR3 is TGTGCCAGCAACCGAGGCAGAGACTACGAGCAGTACTTC. Residues: CASNRGRDYEQYF. Full variable domain (outside the CDR3, taken from reference TRBV2 and TRBJ2-7): EPEVTQTPSHQVTQMGQEVILRCVPISNHLYFYWYRQILGQKVEFLVSFYNNEISEKSEIFDDQFSVERPDGSNFTLKIRSTKLEDSAMYFCASNRGRDYEQYFGPGTRLTVT.

The chain recombines TRBV30 with TRBJ1-2; TRBD1 is a possible D gene (6 bases). CDR1 and CDR2 from the germline V gene are GTSNPN and SVGIG (reference sequence). Trimming stripped 3 bases from V and 4 bases from J, with 15 bases between. The CDR3 spans 14 residues. CDR3 region: CAWSNTRGGYGYTF. DNA of the CDR3: TGTGCCTGGAGCAATACGAGAGGGGGCTATGGCTACACCTTC.

The chain employs TRBV28 and TRBJ1-5; no reliable D call. The CDR3 has 13 amino acids. Germline CDR1 is MDHEN and CDR2 is SYDVKM. The V end was cut by 5 bases, the J end by 5 bases, with 10 bases between. The CDR3 sequence is CASSPAVHQPQHF. The CDR3 DNA reads as TGTGCCAGCAGTCCCGCGGTTCATCAGCCCCAGCATTTT.

The rearrangement joins TRBV7-9 to TRBJ2-1; weak D call: TRBD1 (5 bases). The germline CDR1 and CDR2 sequences are SEHNR and FQNEAQ (reference sequence). The CDR3 consists of 13 residues. V was clipped by 4 bases and J by 8 bases, with 12 bases between them. The CDR3 spells CASSSLGADEQFF. CDR3 bases: TGTGCCAGCAGCTCCCTTGGGGCCGATGAGCAGTTCTTC.

This clone was counted a few times. The V call is TRBV4-2, the J call TRBJ2-4; D is uncertain. Trimming took 0 bases from V and 1 from J, leaving 7 bases between them. The CDR3 has 15 amino acids. The germline gives CDR1 LGHNA, CDR2 YNFKEQ. CDR3 in DNA: TGTGCCAGCAGCCAAGAGAGTACGGCCAAAAACATTCAGTACTTC. Protein sequence: CASSQESTAKNIQYF.

The V call is TRBV5-1, the J call TRBJ1-2; D call uncertain. V shed 1 base and J shed 0 bases, with 7 bases lying between them. CDR3 length: 14 residues. CDR1 is SGHRS, CDR2 YFSETQ, per germline. The CDR3 region has the DNA TGCGCCAGCAGCTTGCCCGGGGCTAACTATGGCTACACCTTC. The encoded protein is CASSLPGANYGYTF.